This T cell receptor (beta chain) was sequenced in a study of blood T cell repertoires in COVID-19. V gave up 6 bases and J gave up 2 bases; unmatched junction bases: 4. Germline V lookup: CDR1 SGHVS, CDR2 FQNEAQ. This CDR3 contains 15 residues. Per the original data handling: Amplification with reference gene primers provided the estimates of nucleated cell counts. The data were produced by immunoSEQ multiplex PCR, yet TCRdb's version contains in-frame clones alone and is incomplete. V and J calls and clone size are copied from that table; D and trimming were computed from the DNA. This sample carries about 190,000 clones, 70% to 90% of them seen once, and the ten largest clones take around 6.6%.

The clonotype originates from a woman in her thirties or forties who had recovered from COVID-19. The specimen sequenced was peripheral blood. The V gene is TRBV7-8, the J gene TRBJ2-6; TRBD1 matches at 7 bases. CDR3 protein: CASRNGTAGANVLTF. The CDR3 DNA reads TGTGCCAGCAGGAACGGGACAGCTGGGGCCAACGTCCTGACTTTC.